Given below is one T cell receptor (beta chain) in context. Germline V CDR1 and CDR2: SGHNT, YYREEE (reference sequence). The CDR3 sequence is 14 residues long. Germline trimming cut 0 bases from V and 9 bases from J; bases unmatched to any gene: 9. Naive CD8 cells, CD45RO-negative and positively selected for CCR7, excluded terminally differentiated effector memory CD45RA+ cells. TCRdb's table, derived via immunoSEQ multiplex PCR, lists solely in-frame clones and lacks some. Of roughly 2.1 million clones in the sample, just over 90% are singletons; the top ten hold more than 1.5%. The data were obtained in a study of shared clonotypes between healthy human individuals. The overall study: Ranging from 18 to 49 in age, donors were two women and three men.

This clonotype was sampled from a young man in good health. Some clones in this sample may be carry-over from other donors' samples. The V and J genes are TRBV5-4 and TRBJ2-7; TRBD1 matches at 7 bases. Sequencing was done on a sample of naive CD8+ T cells from PBMCs. The CDR3 DNA sequence: TGTGCCAGCAGCTTGGATGGACAGGCCCAAGGGCAGTACTTC. This gives the protein CASSLDGQAQGQYF.